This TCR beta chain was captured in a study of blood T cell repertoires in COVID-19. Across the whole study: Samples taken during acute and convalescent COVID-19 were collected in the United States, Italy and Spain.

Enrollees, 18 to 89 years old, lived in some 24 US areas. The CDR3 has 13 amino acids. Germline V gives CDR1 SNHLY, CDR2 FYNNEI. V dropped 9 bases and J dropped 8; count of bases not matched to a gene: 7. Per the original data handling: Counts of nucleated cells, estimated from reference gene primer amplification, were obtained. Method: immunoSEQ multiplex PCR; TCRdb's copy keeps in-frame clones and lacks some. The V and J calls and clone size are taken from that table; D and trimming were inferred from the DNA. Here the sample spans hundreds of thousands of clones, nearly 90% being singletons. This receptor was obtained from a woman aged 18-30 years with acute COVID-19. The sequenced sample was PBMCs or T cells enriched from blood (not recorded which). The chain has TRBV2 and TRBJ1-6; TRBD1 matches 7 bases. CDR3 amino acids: CASPTGSDSPLHF. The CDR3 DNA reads TGTGCCAGTCCGACAGGGTCGGATTCACCCCTCCACTTT.